The 29 T cell receptor beta chains below were found in one sample sequenced in a study of human versus mouse CDR3 diversity and MHC coevolution. The repertoire was sequenced with immunoSEQ multiplex PCR; TCRdb's copy has only in-frame clones and lacks some. The sample lists about 60,000 clones; approximately 94% were seen once. Sequenced sample: naive CD4+ T cells from blood. Subset denoted: CD45RO-negative CD62L-positive naive CD4 T cells. These receptors came from a person between 55 and 69 years old in good health.

The J gene is TRBJ2-3, the V gene TRBV7-3, with 9 bases that match TRBD2. The CDR3 consists of 15 residues. With V trimmed by 2 bases and J by 6 bases, 6 bases remained unmatched. Germline V lookup: CDR1 SGHTA, CDR2 FQGTGA. The CDR3 sequence: CASSLLGAGGDTQYF. The CDR3 DNA follows: TGTGCCAGCAGCTTATTAGGGGCGGGAGGGGATACGCAGTATTTT. Full variable domain (missing parts from reference TRBV7-3 and TRBJ2-3): GAGVSQTPSNKVTEKGKYVELRCDPISGHTALYWYRQSLGQGPEFLIYFQGTGAADDSGLPNDRFFAVRPEGSVSTLKIQRTERGDSAVYLCASSLLGAGGDTQYFGPGTRLTVL.

The chain employs TRBV6-4 and TRBJ2-7; possible D gene TRBD1, 6 bases. There are 12 residues in the CDR3. Germline V gives CDR1 MRHNA, CDR2 SNTAGT. V was shortened by 6 bases and J by 6 bases, with 12 bases between the two germline ends. CDR3 region: CASSLQGSEQYF. The CDR3 bases are TGTGCCAGCAGCTTACAGGGAAGCGAGCAGTACTTC.

J is TRBJ1-4 and V is TRBV7-2, with TRBD1 as a possible D gene (5 bases). There are 15 residues in the CDR3. CDR1 is SGHTA and CDR2 is FQGNSA in the germline V gene. V lost 5 bases, J lost 8 bases, and 18 bases lay in between. This chain's CDR3 is CASSPREGIWEKLFF. The CDR3 DNA sequence: TGTGCCAGCAGCCCCAGGGAGGGGATTTGGGAAAAACTGTTTTTT.

DNA of the CDR3: TGTGCCAGCAGCCTGACGGGGTCCCAAGAGACCCAGTACTTC. Translating gives CASSLTGSQETQYF. V gene TRBV5-6 combines with J gene TRBJ2-5; a possible D gene is TRBD2 (5 bases). V shed 4 bases and J shed 1 base, with 11 bases lying between them. Germline V gene lookup returns CDR1 SGHDT and CDR2 YYEEEE. The CDR3 contains 14 residues.

This sequence joins TRBV7-2 and TRBJ2-3; D remains ambiguous. The CDR3 is 14 residues long. Germline V lookup: CDR1 SGHTA, CDR2 FQGNSA. Trimming cost V 1 base and J 2 bases, with 7 bases left between them. CDR3 sequence (DNA): TGTGCCAGCAGCTTAGATCCTCTCACAGATACGCAGTATTTT. Its translation: CASSLDPLTDTQYF. Combining the CDR3 with reference TRBV7-2 and TRBJ2-3 gives the whole variable domain GAGVSQSPSNKVTEKGKDVELRCDPISGHTALYWYRQSLGQGLEFLIYFQGNSAPDKSGLPSDRFSAERTGGSVSTLTIQRTQQEDSAVYLCASSLDPLTDTQYFGPGTRLTVL.

This clone was seen only once. The chain joins TRBV7-9 to TRBJ2-3; 8 bases fit TRBD2. CDR3 length equals 14 residues. With 2 bases clipped from V and 4 bases from J, the junction kept 2 bases outside the gene matches. In germline, CDR1 is SEHNR, CDR2 FQNEAQ (reference sequence). DNA of the CDR3: TGTGCCAGCAGCTTACTAGCGGGTGCAGATACGCAGTATTTT. It translates to CASSLLAGADTQYF. Full variable domain (outside the CDR3, taken from reference TRBV7-9 and TRBJ2-3): DTGVSQNPRHKITKRGQNVTFRCDPISEHNRLYWYRQTLGQGPEFLTYFQNEAQLEKSRLLSDRFSAERPKGSFSTLEIQRTEQGDSAMYLCASSLLAGADTQYFGPGTRLTVL.

This clone was counted a single time. The chain uses TRBV5-1 and TRBJ2-5; 11 nucleotides agree with TRBD1. Germline CDR1 is SGHRS and CDR2 is YFSETQ. V lost 5 bases, J lost 5 bases, and 8 bases stayed unmatched. This CDR3 has 15 residues. CDR3 nucleotides: TGCGCCAGCAGTCGTCCCGGGACAGGGGGGGAGACCCAGTACTTC. This gives the protein CASSRPGTGGETQYF.

This clone was picked up one time. The chain carries TRBV9 and TRBJ1-2, with TRBD1 matching over 8 bases. Germline CDR1 SGDLS, CDR2 YYNGEE. V trimming: 4 bases; J trimming: 8 bases; junction bases outside the gene matches: 10. CDR3 size: 14 residues. The CDR3 coding sequence is TGTGCCAGCAGCACCCGGGACAGGTCGCGCGGCTACACCTTC. This encodes CASSTRDRSRGYTF.

This clone has only a few counts. The gene calls are TRBV10-3 and TRBJ1-4; TRBD1 agrees at 9 bases. V dropped 4 bases and J dropped 6; count of bases not matched to a gene: 9. From germline, CDR1 is ENHRY and CDR2 SYGVKD. This CDR3 is 16 amino acids long. The CDR3 coding sequence is TGTGCCATCAGTGCCGTTCCGGGACAGGGCGATGAAAAACTGTTTTTT. It translates to CAISAVPGQGDEKLFF.

This sequence joins TRBV10-2 and TRBJ1-1; TRBD1 matches 10 bases. V shed 0 bases and J 0 bases; nucleotides not matched to a gene: 7. The germline gives CDR1 WSHSY, CDR2 SAAADI. The CDR3 spans 18 residues. Here the CDR3 reads CASSESGTGESMNTEAFF. The CDR3 DNA reads TGCGCCAGCAGTGAGTCGGGGACAGGGGAATCCATGAACACTGAAGCTTTCTTT.

J is TRBJ2-5 and V is TRBV5-6; weak D call: TRBD2 (6 bases). The germline V gene encodes CDR1 SGHDT and CDR2 YYEEEE. V lost 0 bases and J lost 4, with 13 bases in between. The CDR3 covers 15 residues. CDR3 residues: CASSLGGGVGETQYF. DNA of the CDR3: TGTGCCAGCAGCTTGGGGGGCGGGGTTGGAGAGACCCAGTACTTC.

The chain employs TRBV7-8 and TRBJ1-1; no reliable D call. The germline CDR1 and CDR2 sequences are SGHVS and FQNEAQ. Trimming left V 7 bases short and J 1 base short, with 10 bases between. This CDR3 contains 13 residues. CDR3 sequence reads: CASIDDSNTEAFF. The CDR3 bases are TGTGCCAGCATTGACGACTCGAACACTGAAGCTTTCTTT.

In its sample, this clone was seen once. Different DNA sequences within this sample yield the same CDR3. This chain uses TRBV9 with TRBJ2-7, with 11 bases matching TRBD2. CDR3 length: 14 residues. V dropped 2 bases and J dropped 4; count of bases not matched to a gene: 2. Germline V gene sequence: CDR1 SGDLS, CDR2 YYNGEE. This CDR3 is CASSVGLADYEQYF. CDR3 nucleotide sequence: TGTGCCAGCAGCGTGGGACTAGCGGATTACGAGCAGTACTTC.

The V and J genes are TRBV11-3 and TRBJ2-1; TRBD2 matches at 10 bases. Germline CDR1 SGHNT, CDR2 YENEEA. V shed 4 bases, J shed 7 bases, and the junction held 10 bases outside the gene matches. CDR3 size: 16 residues. In DNA form, the CDR3 reads TGTGCCAGCAGCTCCCGAGGTAGCGGGAGGTTGAATGAGCAGTTCTTC. This sequence encodes CASSSRGSGRLNEQFF.

The CDR3 protein is CASSCSSLAVYEQYF. The DNA for the CDR3 is TGTGCCAGCAGTTGTTCTAGCCTTGCCGTCTACGAGCAGTACTTC. The V gene is TRBV7-2, the J gene TRBJ2-7; perhaps TRBD2 as D (5 bases). The CDR3 totals 15 residues. The germline V and J ends were trimmed by 6 bases and 3 bases, with 18 bases remaining between them. CDR1 and CDR2 (germline): SGHTA, FQGNSA.

The chain links TRBV5-6 to TRBJ2-1, with TRBD2 identical over 12 bases. The CDR3 consists of 15 residues. Trimming removed 2 bases from V and 4 bases from J; junction bases left unmatched: 1. Germline assignment: CDR1 SGHDT and CDR2 YYEEEE. CDR3 protein: CASSLGLAGYNEQFF. Here the CDR3 DNA reads TGTGCCAGCAGCTTAGGACTAGCGGGATACAATGAGCAGTTCTTC.

The V and J genes are TRBV5-1 and TRBJ2-5; D gene unclear. The CDR3 runs 13 residues. Germline V gene data show CDR1 as SGHRS and CDR2 as YFSETQ. Trimming removed 0 bases at V and 4 bases at J, with 7 bases between. The DNA of the CDR3 is TGCGCCAGCAGCTTGGCGCCCAGAGAGACCCAGTACTTC. Its translation is CASSLAPRETQYF.

The J gene is TRBJ2-2, the V gene TRBV25-1, with D unresolved. This CDR3 region has 15 residues. V was pared by 3 bases and J by 6 bases, with 14 bases between. Germline assignment: CDR1 MGHDK and CDR2 SYGVNS. The CDR3 protein is CASSELGFDAGELFF. The DNA of the CDR3 is TGTGCCAGCAGTGAGCTAGGATTTGACGCCGGGGAGCTGTTTTTT. The full variable domain, in which reference TRBV25-1 and TRBJ2-2 provide the parts outside the CDR3, is EADIYQTPRYLVIGTGKKITLECSQTMGHDKMYWYQQDPGMELHLIHYSYGVNSTEKGDLSSESTVSRIRTEHFPLTLESARPSHTSQYLCASSELGFDAGELFFGEGSRLTVL.

This chain joins TRBV2 and TRBJ2-6; 10 bases line up with TRBD1. V lost 6 bases, J lost 1 base, and 6 bases stayed unmatched. Looked up from germline, CDR1 is SNHLY and CDR2 is FYNNEI. The CDR3 is made up of 17 amino acids. CDR3 nucleotides: TGTGCCAGCAGCGGGGACAGGGGCTCGTCTGGGGCCAACGTCCTGACTTTC. This translates into CASSGDRGSSGANVLTF.

The gene calls are TRBV5-1 and TRBJ2-6, with 8 positions matching TRBD1. The CDR3 covers 16 residues. Trimming took 3 bases from V and 0 from J; bases not matched to a gene: 2. Germline lookup yields CDR1 SGHRS and CDR2 YFSETQ. The CDR3 DNA is TGCGCCAGCAGCTGGACAGGGTACTCTGGGGCCAACGTCCTGACTTTC. This translates into CASSWTGYSGANVLTF. Together with reference TRBV5-1 and TRBJ2-6, the CDR3 gives the full variable domain: KAGVTQTPRYLIKTRGQQVTLSCSPISGHRSVSWYQQTPGQGLQFLFEYFSETQRNKGNFPGRFSGRQFSNSRSEMNVSTLELGDSALYLCASSWTGYSGANVLTFGAGSRLTVL.

V and J are TRBV5-6 and TRBJ1-2; D not certain. CDR1 and CDR2 from the germline V gene are SGHDT and YYEEEE. This CDR3 is 13 amino acids long. Deletions cut 3 bases from V and 6 bases from J, with 12 bases between. The CDR3 spells CASSSARLHGYTF. The CDR3 DNA follows: TGTGCCAGCAGCTCGGCCCGACTCCATGGCTACACCTTC.

This clone is a singleton in its sample. The gene calls are TRBV7-2 and TRBJ1-2; the match to TRBD1 covers 11 bases. This CDR3 comprises 17 residues. CDR1 SGHTA and CDR2 FQGNSA come from the germline V gene. V shed 1 base, J shed 4 bases, and the junction held 8 bases outside the gene matches. The CDR3 region is CASSLGGQGERVYGYTF. In DNA, the CDR3 is TGTGCCAGCAGCTTAGGGGGACAGGGGGAACGGGTCTATGGCTACACCTTC. The complete variable domain, with remaining parts taken from reference TRBV7-2 and TRBJ1-2, reads GAGVSQSPSNKVTEKGKDVELRCDPISGHTALYWYRQSLGQGLEFLIYFQGNSAPDKSGLPSDRFSAERTGGSVSTLTIQRTQQEDSAVYLCASSLGGQGERVYGYTFGSGTRLTVV.

J is TRBJ2-4 and V is TRBV6-4; 10 nucleotides agree with TRBD1. After removal of 5 bases from V and 8 bases from J, the junction contained 3 bases not matched to a gene. CDR3 length: 13 residues. The germline V gene has CDR1 MRHNA and CDR2 SNTAGT. The CDR3 protein is CASSQDRGDIQYF. DNA of the CDR3: TGTGCCAGCAGTCAGGACAGGGGGGACATTCAGTACTTC.

The chain recombines TRBV5-6 with TRBJ2-2; the D is unclear. CDR3 length: 13 residues. Germline V gene lookup returns CDR1 SGHDT and CDR2 YYEEEE. V was shortened by 4 bases and J by 7 bases, with 11 bases between the two germline ends. The CDR3 sequence is CASSLLTGGELFF. CDR3 coding DNA: TGTGCCAGCAGCCTTCTCACGGGCGGGGAGCTGTTTTTT.

This rearrangement joins TRBV18 to TRBJ2-7; 7 bases agree with TRBD1. V shed 3 bases, J shed 3 bases, and the junction held 5 bases outside the gene matches. CDR3 length: 14 amino acids. The germline CDR1 and CDR2 sequences are KGHSH and LQKENI. As DNA, the CDR3 is TGTGCCAGCTCACCGACTCGACAGGGCTACGAGCAGTACTTC. As protein: CASSPTRQGYEQYF.

V is TRBV30 and J is TRBJ1-4, with 7 bases that match TRBD1. Per germline, CDR1 GTSNPN and CDR2 SVGIG (reference sequence). The trim removed 2 bases at V and 6 bases at J, leaving 6 bases unmatched. The CDR3 sequence is 14 residues long. In DNA form, the CDR3 reads TGTGCCTGGAGTAGAGACAGGGCTTATGAAAAACTGTTTTTT. This sequence encodes CAWSRDRAYEKLFF.

This chain connects TRBV5-4 to TRBJ2-3, with 7 positions matching TRBD1. Germline V gene sequence: CDR1 SGHNT, CDR2 YYREEE (reference sequence). The CDR3 is 19 residues long. J gave up 3 bases and V 6 bases, and 22 bases lay outside the gene matches. The CDR3 DNA reads TGTGCCAGCACCGGACGGCTTAAGACAGGGATCGGATATACAGATACGCAGTATTTT. Amino acids: CASTGRLKTGIGYTDTQYF.

CDR3 sequence: CASSIVSSYNEQFF. CDR3 nucleotides: TGTGCCAGTAGTATCGTGAGCTCCTACAATGAGCAGTTCTTC. V usage is TRBV19 and J usage is TRBJ2-1, with no clear D. The CDR3 covers 14 residues. V gave up 3 bases and J gave up 0 bases, with 6 bases separating them. Germline CDR1 LNHDA, CDR2 SQIVND (reference sequence).

The rearrangement joins TRBV29-1 to TRBJ2-1; 13 bases map to TRBD2. The CDR3 sequence is 14 residues long. After removal of 7 bases from V and 9 bases from J, the junction contained 9 bases not matched to a gene. CDR1 is SQVTM and CDR2 is ANQGSEA in the germline V gene. The CDR3 DNA follows: TGCAGCGCATTACTAGCGGGAGGGCTCAGTGAGCAGTTCTTC. As protein: CSALLAGGLSEQFF.